The present TCR beta chain was sequenced within a study of cytomegalovirus exposure and HLA in healthy donors. Trimming removed 5 bases at V and 4 bases at J, with 8 bases between. CDR1 is SQVTM, CDR2 ANQGSEA, per germline. The CDR3 is 11 amino acids. Both 60 Vbeta primers and 13 Jbeta primers went into the PCR. Generated by immunoSEQ multiplex PCR, the TCRdb table keeps only in-frame clones and is missing some. Of around 140,000 clones in the sample, 72% were seen once. This clone was recorded only once. The receptor was isolated from a man aged 50-59 years in good health and CMV-seropositive. The chain is built from TRBV29-1 and TRBJ1-1; D uncertain. The sample consisted of PBMCs. CDR3 loop: CSVLRGTEAFF. The DNA of the CDR3 is TGCAGCGTTCTCCGGGGCACTGAAGCTTTCTTT.